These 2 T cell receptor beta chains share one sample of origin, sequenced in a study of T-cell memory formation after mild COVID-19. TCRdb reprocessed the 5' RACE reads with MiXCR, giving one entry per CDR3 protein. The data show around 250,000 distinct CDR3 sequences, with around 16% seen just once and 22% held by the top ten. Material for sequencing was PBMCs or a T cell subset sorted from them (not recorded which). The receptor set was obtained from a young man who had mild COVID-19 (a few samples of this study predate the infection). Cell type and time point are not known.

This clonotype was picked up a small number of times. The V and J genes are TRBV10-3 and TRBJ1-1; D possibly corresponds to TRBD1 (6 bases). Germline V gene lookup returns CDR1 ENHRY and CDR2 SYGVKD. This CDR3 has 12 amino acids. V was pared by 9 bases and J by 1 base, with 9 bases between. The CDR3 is CAIGQPNTEAFF. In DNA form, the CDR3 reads TGTGCCATAGGACAGCCGAACACTGAAGCTTTCTTT.

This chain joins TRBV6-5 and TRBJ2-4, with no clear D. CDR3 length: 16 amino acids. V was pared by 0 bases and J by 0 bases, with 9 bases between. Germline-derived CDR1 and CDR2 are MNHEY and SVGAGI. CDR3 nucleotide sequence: TGTGCCAGCAGTTACTCGACATCTCTAGCCAAAAACATTCAGTACTTC. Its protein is CASSYSTSLAKNIQYF.